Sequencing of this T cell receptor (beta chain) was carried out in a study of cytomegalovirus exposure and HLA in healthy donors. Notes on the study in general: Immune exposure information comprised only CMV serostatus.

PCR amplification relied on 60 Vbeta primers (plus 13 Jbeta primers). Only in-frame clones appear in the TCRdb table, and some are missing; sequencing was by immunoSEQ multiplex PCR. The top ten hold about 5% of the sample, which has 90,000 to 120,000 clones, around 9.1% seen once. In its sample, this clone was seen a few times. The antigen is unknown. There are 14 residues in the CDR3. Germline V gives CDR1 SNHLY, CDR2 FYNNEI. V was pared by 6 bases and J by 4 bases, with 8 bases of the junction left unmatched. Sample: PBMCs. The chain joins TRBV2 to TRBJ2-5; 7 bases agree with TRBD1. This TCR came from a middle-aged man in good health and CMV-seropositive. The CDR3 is CASSQTGNRETQYF. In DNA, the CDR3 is TGTGCCAGCAGCCAGACAGGGAACAGAGAGACCCAGTACTTC.